These 20 T cell receptor beta chains were sequenced from one sample in a study of cytotoxic CD8 clonotypes in ibrutinib-treated CLL. Profiling relied on immunoSEQ multiplex PCR, and the TCRdb table lists in-frame clones only, not all of them. The sample has 330,000 or so clones; 67% are singletons. The input for sequencing was PBMCs, taken after 36 months of ibrutinib treatment. The origin of the receptors is a human donor with chronic lymphocytic leukemia.

The CDR3 is CASSIPSASGTDTQYF. Written as DNA, the CDR3 is TGTGCCAGCAGTATCCCCAGCGCTAGCGGCACAGATACGCAGTATTTT. V gene TRBV28 combines with J gene TRBJ2-3; a possible D gene is TRBD2 (6 bases). The V and J ends lost 5 bases and 1 base respectively, with 16 bases between them. There are 16 residues in the CDR3. Germline CDR1 and CDR2: MDHEN and SYDVKM.

V usage is TRBV20-1 and J usage is TRBJ2-2; D remains ambiguous. This CDR3 is built from 11 residues. Germline lookup yields CDR1 DFQATT and CDR2 SNEGSKA (reference sequence). With 3 bases removed from V and 7 bases from J, the gap between germline ends came to 6 bases. CDR3 nucleotide sequence: TGCAGTGCTAGGTTCTACGGGGAGCTGTTTTTT. Its translation is CSARFYGELFF.

The rearrangement joins TRBV7-8 to TRBJ2-5; TRBD2 matches 8 bases. Germline assignment: CDR1 SGHVS and CDR2 FQNEAQ. The CDR3 has 15 residues. The V gene end was trimmed by 5 bases and the J gene end by 2 bases; junction bases not matched to a gene: 7. The CDR3 region has the DNA TGTGCCAGCAGCCCGTTCAAGCGGGGGCAAGAGACCCAGTACTTC. Its translation is CASSPFKRGQETQYF.

This clone appeared once. The gene calls are TRBV6-5 and TRBJ2-1; unclear D gene. Germline V gene lookup returns CDR1 MNHEY and CDR2 SVGAGI. This CDR3 comprises 14 residues. V was trimmed by 0 bases and J by 5 bases, leaving 8 bases between them. The CDR3 region has the DNA TGTGCCAGCAGTTACTCTAAGGGCCACAATGAGCAGTTCTTC. Protein: CASSYSKGHNEQFF.

The rearrangement joins TRBV10-3 to TRBJ2-3, with D possibly TRBD2 on 6 matching bases. The CDR3 extends over 16 amino acids. The germline V and J ends were trimmed by 4 bases and 0 bases, with 14 bases remaining between them. Germline assignment: CDR1 ENHRY and CDR2 SYGVKD. Here the CDR3 reads CAISAVRGISTDTQYF. Written as DNA, the CDR3 is TGTGCCATCAGTGCGGTGCGGGGAATTAGCACAGATACGCAGTATTTT.

The J gene is TRBJ2-5, the V gene TRBV18; D tentatively fits TRBD1 or TRBD2 (5 bases each). The tail of the sequence fits TRBJ2-7 better, so the J call may be wrong. Germline V CDR1 and CDR2: KGHSH, LQKENI. The CDR3 runs 14 residues. Here the CDR3 reads CASSPKGRTYEQYF. In DNA form, the CDR3 reads TGTGCCAGCTCACCGAAGGGACGGACCTACGAGCAGTACTTC.

This clone appeared a few times. This chain uses TRBV7-2 with TRBJ1-3, with D tentatively TRBD1 (6 bases). The germline gives CDR1 SGHTA, CDR2 FQGNSA. The CDR3 is 17 residues long. The V end lost 0 bases, the J end lost 3 bases, and 15 bases lay between the germline ends. The CDR3 DNA reads TGTGCCAGCAGCTTAGCCTTCGGGGGCGCGGTTGGAAACACCATATATTTT. Translation: CASSLAFGGAVGNTIYF.

The chain is built from TRBV5-4 and TRBJ2-2; 13 bases align to TRBD2. The V gene's germline CDR1 is SGHNT and CDR2 YYREEE (reference sequence). The trim removed 0 bases at V and 4 bases at J, leaving 3 bases unmatched. This CDR3 contains 17 residues. CDR3 sequence reads: CASSLGGLAGPTGELFF. The CDR3 coding sequence is TGTGCCAGCAGCTTGGGGGGACTAGCGGGACCCACCGGGGAGCTGTTTTTT. The full variable domain, with the rest looked up from reference TRBV5-4 and TRBJ2-2, is ETGVTQSPTHLIKTRGQQVTLRCSSQSGHNTVSWYQQALGQGPQFIFQYYREEENGRGNFPPRFSGLQFPNYSSELNVNALELDDSALYLCASSLGGLAGPTGELFFGEGSRLTVL.

The chain uses TRBV29-1 and TRBJ2-3; D call uncertain. The CDR3 is 12 amino acids. Trimming removed 1 base at V and 7 bases at J, with 9 bases between. CDR1 is SQVTM, CDR2 ANQGSEA, per germline. This chain's CDR3 is CSVEVRHNTQYF. CDR3 DNA sequence: TGCAGCGTTGAAGTCAGGCATAATACGCAGTATTTT.

V is TRBV18 and J is TRBJ2-7, with TRBD2 matching over 9 bases. CDR3 length: 15 amino acids. V was pared by 5 bases and J by 2 bases, with 7 bases of the junction left unmatched. Germline V CDR1 and CDR2: KGHSH, LQKENI. CDR3 residues: CASSALAGPAYEQYF. The CDR3 DNA reads TGTGCCAGCTCAGCACTAGCGGGCCCAGCCTACGAGCAGTACTTC.

This clone was seen once. The chain links TRBV15 to TRBJ1-1, with D possibly being TRBD1 (6 bases). CDR1 is LNHNV, CDR2 YYDKDF, per germline (reference sequence). Trimming took off 7 bases at V and 3 bases at J, with 18 bases between the two ends. The CDR3 length is 15 residues. This CDR3 is CATILRPGGHTEAFF. Here the CDR3 DNA reads TGTGCCACCATCCTCCGTCCGGGGGGGCACACTGAAGCTTTCTTT.

V is TRBV7-9 and J is TRBJ2-1; maybe TRBD1 (5 bases). Trimming left V 0 bases short and J 3 bases short, with 9 bases between. The CDR3 runs 15 residues. Looked up from germline, CDR1 is SEHNR and CDR2 is FQNEAQ (reference sequence). CDR3 sequence reads: CASSLALTDYNEQFF. CDR3 coding DNA: TGTGCCAGCAGCTTAGCGCTGACAGACTACAATGAGCAGTTCTTC.

The table lists this clone with a count of one. The chain joins TRBV6-1 to TRBJ2-7; D is uncertain. Looked up from germline, CDR1 is MNHNS and CDR2 is SASEGT. This CDR3 comprises 11 residues. V was trimmed by 2 bases and J by 6 bases, leaving 5 bases between them. CDR3: CASSELTEQYF. The CDR3 DNA is TGTGCCAGCAGTGAACTTACCGAGCAGTACTTC.

The chain uses TRBV7-9 and TRBJ1-2, with TRBD1 matching over 12 bases. V shed 5 bases, J shed 14 bases, and the junction held 9 bases outside the gene matches. Germline V gene data show CDR1 as SEHNR and CDR2 as FQNEAQ (reference sequence). The CDR3 sequence is 13 residues long. The CDR3 sequence is CASSTFRDRGPTF. DNA of the CDR3: TGTGCCAGCAGCACTTTCCGGGACAGGGGGCCGACCTTC.

J is TRBJ1-5 and V is TRBV19; TRBD1 might be the D (6 bases). CDR1 and CDR2 (germline): LNHDA, SQIVND (reference sequence). The CDR3 sequence is 14 residues long. V lost 5 bases and J 0 bases, leaving 8 bases between the germline ends. Here the CDR3 DNA reads TGTGCCAGTAGTTGGACAGCTAGCAATCAGCCCCAGCATTTT. Residues: CASSWTASNQPQHF.

This chain connects TRBV5-1 to TRBJ2-3, with 8 bases matching TRBD2. Trimming at V came to 4 bases and at J to 2 bases, leaving 6 bases not matched to a gene. CDR1 is SGHRS, CDR2 YFSETQ, per germline. CDR3 size: 15 residues. The CDR3 DNA reads as TGCGCCAGCAGCCTACTAGCGGTGGACACAGATACGCAGTATTTT. Translating it yields CASSLLAVDTDTQYF.

The chain carries TRBV7-8 and TRBJ1-3, with D possibly being TRBD1 (6 bases). The V and J ends lost 4 bases and 0 bases respectively, with 7 bases between them. CDR1 and CDR2 (germline): SGHVS, FQNEAQ. The CDR3 consists of 14 residues. CDR3 sequence: CASSSGVSGNTIYF. The DNA of the CDR3 is TGTGCCAGCAGCTCAGGGGTCTCTGGAAACACCATATATTTT.

The chain couples TRBV29-1 to TRBJ1-1; D ambiguous. This CDR3 comprises 14 residues. Germline loops: CDR1 SQVTM, CDR2 ANQGSEA. The CDR3 loop is CRITKGPMNTEAFF. The DNA of the CDR3 is TGCAGAATTACGAAAGGACCGATGAACACTGAAGCTTTCTTT.

Points on this clone: A junction boundary mismatches the germline segment, possibly from a read error. The rearrangement links TRBV5-6 to TRBJ2-7; D gene ambiguous. The CDR3 length is 12 residues. Germline CDR1 and CDR2: SGHDT and YYEEEE. The CDR3 region is CASRLGLDEQYF. The CDR3 DNA sequence: TGTGCCAGCAGGTTGGGATTAGACGAGCAGTACTTC.

The chain has TRBV5-6 and TRBJ1-1; D uncertain. The germline V gene has CDR1 SGHDT and CDR2 YYEEEE. Trimming took off 1 base at V and 7 bases at J, with 11 bases between the two ends. The CDR3 is 13 residues long. The CDR3, as DNA: TGTGCCAGCAGCTTGAACAGCTGGGATGAAGCTTTCTTT. This gives the protein CASSLNSWDEAFF.